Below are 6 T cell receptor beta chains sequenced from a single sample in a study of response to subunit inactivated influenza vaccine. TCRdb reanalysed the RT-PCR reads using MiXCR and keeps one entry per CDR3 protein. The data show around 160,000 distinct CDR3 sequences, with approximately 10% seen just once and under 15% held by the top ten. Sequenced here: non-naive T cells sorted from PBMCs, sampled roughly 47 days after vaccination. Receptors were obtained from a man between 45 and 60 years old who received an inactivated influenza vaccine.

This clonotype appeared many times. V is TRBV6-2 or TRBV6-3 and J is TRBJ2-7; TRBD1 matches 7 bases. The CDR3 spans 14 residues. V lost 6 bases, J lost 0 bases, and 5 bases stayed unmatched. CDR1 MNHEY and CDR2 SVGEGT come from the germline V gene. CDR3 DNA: TGTGCCAGCAGCCCGGGACAGACCTCCTACGAGCAGTACTTC. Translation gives CASSPGQTSYEQYF.

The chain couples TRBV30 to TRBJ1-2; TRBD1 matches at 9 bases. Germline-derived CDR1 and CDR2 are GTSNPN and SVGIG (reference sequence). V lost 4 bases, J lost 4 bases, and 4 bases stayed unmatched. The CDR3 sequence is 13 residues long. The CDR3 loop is CAWTQDRGYGYTF. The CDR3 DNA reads TGTGCCTGGACCCAGGACAGGGGCTATGGCTACACCTTC.

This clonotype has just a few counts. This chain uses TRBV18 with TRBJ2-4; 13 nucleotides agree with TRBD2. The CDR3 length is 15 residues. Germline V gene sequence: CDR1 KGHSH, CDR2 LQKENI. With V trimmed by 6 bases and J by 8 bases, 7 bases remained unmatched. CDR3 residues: CASSPWTSGSDIQYF. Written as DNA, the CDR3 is TGTGCCAGCTCCCCCTGGACTAGCGGGAGCGACATTCAGTACTTC. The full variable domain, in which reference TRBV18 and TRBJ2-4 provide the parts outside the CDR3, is NAGVMQNPRHLVRRRGQEARLRCSPMKGHSHVYWYRQLPEEGLKFMVYLQKENIIDESGMPKERFSAEFPKEGPSILRIQQVVRGDSAAYFCASSPWTSGSDIQYFGAGTRLSVL.

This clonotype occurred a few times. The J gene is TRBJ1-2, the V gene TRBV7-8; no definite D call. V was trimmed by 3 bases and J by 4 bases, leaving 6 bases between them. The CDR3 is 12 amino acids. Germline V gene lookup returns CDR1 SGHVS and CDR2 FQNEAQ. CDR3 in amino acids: CASSFSGYGYTF. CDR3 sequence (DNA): TGTGCCAGCAGCTTTAGTGGCTATGGCTACACCTTC.

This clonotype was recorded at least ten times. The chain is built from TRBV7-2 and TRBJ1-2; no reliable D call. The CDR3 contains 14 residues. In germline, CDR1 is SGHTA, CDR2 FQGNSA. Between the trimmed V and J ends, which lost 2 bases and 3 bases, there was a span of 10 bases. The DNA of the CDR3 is TGTGCCAGCAGCTTAACGGCCTCGGACTATGGCTACACCTTC. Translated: CASSLTASDYGYTF.

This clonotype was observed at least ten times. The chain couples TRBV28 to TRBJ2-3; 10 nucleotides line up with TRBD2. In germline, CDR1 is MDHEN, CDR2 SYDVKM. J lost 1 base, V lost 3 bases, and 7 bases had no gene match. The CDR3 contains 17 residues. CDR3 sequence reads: CASSFSPGLAGTDTQYF. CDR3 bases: TGTGCCAGCAGTTTCTCTCCCGGACTAGCGGGCACAGATACGCAGTATTTT. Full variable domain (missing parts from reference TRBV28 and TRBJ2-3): DVKVTQSSRYLVKRTGEKVFLECVQDMDHENMFWYRQDPGLGLRLIYFSYDVKMKEKGDIPEGYSVSREKKERFSLILESASTNQTSMYLCASSFSPGLAGTDTQYFGPGTRLTVL.